These T cell receptor beta chains were read from a single sample in a study of T-cell memory formation after mild COVID-19. TCRdb called the 5' RACE reads again in MiXCR, with one record for every CDR3 protein. The sample records fewer than 650,000 distinct CDR3 sequences, approximately 15% being singletons. The sequencing sample was made of PBMCs or a T cell subset sorted from them (not recorded which). These receptors came from an adult woman who had mild COVID-19 (a few samples of this study predate the infection). Cell type and time point are not known. CDR3s leave out the opening cysteine and the closing phenylalanine or tryptophan. The order of the fields is V gene, D gene, clone size, CDR3 protein. A D gene is named only where the DNA matches it firmly. Some rows mark clone size as missing; the rest say once, few, many or name a class of expanded clone.

>TRBV11-2|NA|NA
ASSLDPQGGSPLH
>TRBV10-3|NA|few
AIRPGQSGNTIY
>TRBV23-1|NA|many
ASSPPQPRGRAYNEQF
>TRBV13|NA|few
ASTWKGGGKETQY
>TRBV20-1|NA|few
SAPPTVTYNSPLH
>TRBV11-2|TRBD1|NA
ASSLIIGVPGQGRYTEAF
>TRBV7-3|NA|NA
ASSFAGVANTGELF
>TRBV4-1|TRBD2|few
ASSQPRLAASTDTQY
>TRBV5-1|TRBD1|few
ASSPDRATNEKLF
>TRBV7-9|TRBD2|NA
ASSLWRGSGREIYNEQF
>TRBV20-1|NA|few
SARDFSQGSSYNSPLH
>TRBV20-1|NA|NA
SARRQRVMNTEAF
>TRBV27|TRBD1|NA
ASRYGDRANYGYT
>TRBV10-2|NA|NA
ASVGANYGYT
>TRBV7-2|TRBD1|NA
ASSPRQGLASNEQF
>TRBV25-1|NA|NA
ASSIARGAGTEAF
>TRBV6-2/TRBV6-3|TRBD2|few
ASSYDGTSGPGY
>TRBV12-3/TRBV12-4|NA|NA
ACRNRAVKQPQH
>TRBV12-3/TRBV12-4|TRBD1|NA
ASSPQTGRAYEQY
>TRBV20-1|TRBD2|many
LAGWIGNEQF
>TRBV5-1|NA|NA
ASRLRGPTSYEQY
>TRBV20-1|TRBD2|NA
SASSPAGEETQY
>TRBV29-1|NA|few
SVIPVGYNQPQH
>TRBV7-2|TRBD1|NA
ASSLKGTDTKVQY
>TRBV11-2|NA|many
ASSLDLAGPESYEQY
>TRBV9|NA|few
ASSSSGGRNYGYT